This note documents a single TCR beta chain sequence. This sample is drawn from a study of blood T cell repertoires in COVID-19. Study-wide background: COVID-19 samples from acute and convalescent phases originated in the United States, Italy and Spain. Sources were T cells, B-cell-depleted T cells, or PBMCs; the material itself was cDNA or gDNA.

This CDR3 has 23 residues. V trimming: 1 base; J trimming: 5 bases; junction bases outside the gene matches: 28. In germline, CDR1 is MNHNS, CDR2 SASEGT. Original methodology: Amplifying reference gene primers gave estimates of nucleated cell counts. Here immunoSEQ multiplex PCR was the method, and the copy in TCRdb shows in-frame clones only, minus some. For V, J and clone size, that table is used; D and trimming come from the DNA. The sample has some 70,000 clones, more than 80% seen once; the top ten hold around 20%. This TCR was sampled from a woman aged 70-85 years with acute or convalescent COVID-19. The V and J genes are TRBV6-1 and TRBJ2-7; 11 positions match TRBD2. Sequencing was performed on peripheral blood. The CDR3 DNA sequence: TGTGCCAGCAGTGAAGGGGGAGTGCACTGGGAGTGGATGACTAGCGGGAATAGACACGAGCAGTACTTC. Its protein is CASSEGGVHWEWMTSGNRHEQYF.